Many counts were recorded for the clone carrying this T cell receptor beta chain. The target antigen is unknown. RNA transcripts gave rise to amplified TCR beta CDR3 regions. A first-round RT-PCR of the TCR CDR3 used the HTBI primer set. TCRdb re-derived calls from the multiplex PCR reads in MiXCR, one entry per CDR3 protein. The table records 480,000 or so distinct CDR3 sequences, 40% to 55% of them present only once. Uncontrolled infection, other autoimmune disease, pregnancy or lactation excluded patients. This CDR3 has 16 amino acids. Germline V gene data show CDR1 as SGHTA and CDR2 as FQGNSA. Trimming removed 4 bases from V and 2 bases from J; junction bases left unmatched: 6. The sample is drawn from a study of T cells in Graves' hyperthyroidism and ophthalmopathy. Study outcomes and limitations: Before onset, ophthalmopathy was predicted by the model a median 6.5 months earlier. Expanded thyroid clonotypes (above 0.001) were mostly also found in blood. Separation of ophthalmopathy from stable hyperthyroidism was achieved by a 13 V-J model.

This TCR derives from an adult woman with Graves' disease, either hyperthyroidism or ophthalmopathy (not recorded which). Sample: peripheral blood or thyroid tissue (not recorded which). J is TRBJ1-5 and V is TRBV7-2; TRBD1 matches at 9 bases. The CDR3 reads CASSSPGQGGNQPQHF. The CDR3 nucleotides are TGTGCCAGCAGCTCTCCGGGACAGGGAGGCAATCAGCCCCAGCATTTT. The whole variable domain, remainder taken from reference TRBV7-2 and TRBJ1-5, is GAGVSQSPSNKVTEKGKDVELRCDPISGHTALYWYRQSLGQGLEFLIYFQGNSAPDKSGLPSDRFSAERTGGSVSTLTIQRTQQEDSAVYLCASSSPGQGGNQPQHFGDGTRLSIL.